This TCR beta chain was recorded in a study of blood T cell repertoires in COVID-19. Study overall: The United States, Italy and Spain supplied acute and convalescent COVID-19 samples. T cells, B-cell-depleted T cells, or PBMCs supplied cDNA or gDNA.

As processed by the authors: Reference gene primer amplification gave estimated nucleated cell counts. Sequencing used immunoSEQ multiplex PCR; TCRdb keeps in-frame clones, though not all of them. V, J and clone size were drawn from that table, and D and trimming were deduced from the DNA. Of approximately 240,000 clones listed, about 88% were seen once; the top ten hold approximately 2.2%. This clone is a singleton in its sample. This specimen includes other DNA sequences encoding the same CDR3. The length of the CDR3 is 13 residues. The V end lost 3 bases, the J end lost 4 bases, and 9 bases lay between the germline ends.

This chain uses TRBV12-3 or TRBV12-4 with TRBJ2-5, with D perhaps TRBD2 (5 bases). Sequencing was performed on peripheral blood. This receptor was taken from a woman between 40 and 50 years old who had recovered from COVID-19. The CDR3 DNA reads as TGTGCCAGCAGTTTGCGCGGGCGAGAGACCCAGTACTTC. Translating it yields CASSLRGRETQYF.